These 14 T cell receptor beta chains came from one sample sequenced in a study of CD8 T cells in ankylosing spondylitis. TCRdb fed the 5' RACE reads into MiXCR, producing one record per CDR3 protein. The table lists 300,000 to 400,000 distinct CDR3 sequences, roughly 14% of them singletons. The sequencing sample was made of blood, either unsorted or a sorted T cell fraction (not recorded which). The receptors shown here come from a male donor with ankylosing spondylitis or in good health (not recorded which).

On this clonotype itself: A single base separates this from a much larger clone, so it may be a read error. The V and J genes are TRBV12-3 or TRBV12-4 and TRBJ2-5; 9 bases map to TRBD1. This CDR3 is built from 13 residues. The trim removed 6 bases at V and 4 bases at J, leaving 3 bases unmatched. The CDR3 DNA is TGTGCCAGCAGGGACAGGGGAGGAGAGACCCAGTACTTC. Its translation is CASRDRGGETQYF.

V is TRBV29-1 and J is TRBJ2-7; a possible D gene is TRBD2 (5 bases). This CDR3 is built from 13 residues. CDR1 is SQVTM, CDR2 ANQGSEA, per germline. Trimming pared 1 base from V and 1 base from J, leaving 8 bases between. CDR3 in amino acids: CSVEGETSYEQYF. The DNA for the CDR3 is TGCAGCGTTGAAGGGGAGACTTCCTACGAGCAGTACTTC.

The chain carries TRBV20-1 and TRBJ2-6; unclear D gene. CDR3 length: 14 amino acids. V was clipped by 5 bases and J by 0 bases, with 8 bases between them. Germline values: CDR1 DFQATT, CDR2 SNEGSKA (reference sequence). The CDR3 DNA reads TGCAGTGCTCACGCAAGCTCTGGGGCCAACGTCCTGACTTTC. Protein: CSAHASSGANVLTF.

A remark on this clonotype: With a much larger clone just one base away, this may be a read error. The chain links TRBV30 to TRBJ1-5; no firm D call. The CDR3 runs 15 residues. The V end was cut by 0 bases, the J end by 4 bases, with 13 bases between. CDR1 is GTSNPN and CDR2 is SVGIG in the germline V gene (reference sequence). CDR3 protein: CAWSVRAGKNQPQHF. The CDR3, as DNA: TGTGCCTGGAGTGTAAGGGCAGGAAAGAATCAGCCCCAGCATTTT.

There are a few counts of this clonotype. The chain joins TRBV20-1 to TRBJ2-5; D uncertain. Per germline, CDR1 DFQATT and CDR2 SNEGSKA (reference sequence). This CDR3 has 13 residues. V was shortened by 1 base and J by 5 bases, with 11 bases between the two germline ends. The CDR3 spells CSARVSGGETQYF. CDR3 DNA: TGCAGTGCTAGAGTTTCGGGTGGGGAGACCCAGTACTTC.

The genes are TRBV4-1 and TRBJ1-6, with D unclear. V lost 0 bases to trimming and J lost 10 bases, with 19 bases between them. CDR1 MGHRA and CDR2 YSYEKL come from the germline V gene. The CDR3 has 17 amino acids. The CDR3 loop is CASSQERIGSAGSPLHF. The CDR3 DNA reads TGCGCCAGCAGCCAAGAGAGAATCGGCAGCGCCGGCTCACCCCTCCACTTT.

This rearrangement joins TRBV25-1 to TRBJ1-6, with D tentatively TRBD1 (6 bases). Germline loops: CDR1 MGHDK, CDR2 SYGVNS. The CDR3 is made up of 16 amino acids. V shed 1 base and J shed 10 bases, with 17 bases lying between them. The DNA for the CDR3 is TGTGCCAGCAGTGAATTGGGGGGGCAGGGATACTCACCCCTCCACTTT. Protein: CASSELGGQGYSPLHF.

This clonotype was observed a handful of times. The chain recombines TRBV5-1 with TRBJ2-3; TRBD1 aligns across 7 bases. The CDR3 contains 14 residues. Per germline, CDR1 SGHRS and CDR2 YFSETQ. The trim removed 4 bases at V and 6 bases at J, leaving 8 bases unmatched. Here the CDR3 reads CASSLGQVGDTQYF. The CDR3 region has the DNA TGCGCCAGCAGCCTTGGACAGGTCGGGGATACGCAGTATTTT.

This clonotype was recorded at least ten times. The genes are TRBV5-5 and TRBJ2-2; D may be TRBD2 (6 bases). V lost 4 bases and J lost 0, with 10 bases in between. From germline, CDR1 is SGHKS and CDR2 YYEKEE (reference sequence). This CDR3 spans 15 amino acids. The CDR3 region has the DNA TGTGCCAGCAGCATTAGCGGAGCGAACACCGGGGAGCTGTTTTTT. Translated, it gives CASSISGANTGELFF.

The rearrangement joins TRBV29-1 to TRBJ2-4, with 11 nucleotides matching TRBD1. V was pared by 5 bases and J by 0 bases, with 3 bases of the junction left unmatched. The CDR3 consists of 15 residues. Germline loops: CDR1 SQVTM, CDR2 ANQGSEA. The CDR3 here is CSVSGQGAAKNIQYF. The CDR3 DNA reads TGCAGCGTTTCCGGACAGGGGGCAGCCAAAAACATTCAGTACTTC.

The rearrangement links TRBV5-1 to TRBJ2-1; TRBD2 agrees at 13 bases. Per germline, CDR1 SGHRS and CDR2 YFSETQ. The CDR3 is 17 residues long. Germline trimming cut 3 bases from V and 4 bases from J; bases unmatched to any gene: 7. The CDR3 here is CASSSGGLAGLYNEQFF. CDR3 coding DNA: TGCGCCAGCAGCTCTGGGGGACTAGCGGGACTTTACAATGAGCAGTTCTTC.

CDR3 DNA: TGTGCCAGCAGCGTAGGACGGGGGGCAGATACGCAGTATTTT. This translates into CASSVGRGADTQYF. The V gene is TRBV9, the J gene TRBJ2-3; 7 positions agree with TRBD2. This CDR3 contains 14 residues. With V trimmed by 0 bases and J by 4 bases, 2 bases remained unmatched. Germline lookup yields CDR1 SGDLS and CDR2 YYNGEE.

The chain joins TRBV11-2 to TRBJ2-7; TRBD2 matches at 8 bases. Germline V gene sequence: CDR1 SGHAT, CDR2 FQNNGV. This CDR3 has 15 amino acids. Unmatched junction bases numbered 8, after V lost 2 bases and J lost 5 bases. For the CDR3, the DNA is TGTGCCAGCAGCTTAAGTGGCGGGAGGAGCGACGAGCAGTACTTC. The encoded protein is CASSLSGGRSDEQYF. Filled out from reference TRBV11-2 and TRBJ2-7, the complete variable domain reads EAGVAQSPRYKIIEKRQSVAFWCNPISGHATLYWYQQILGQGPKLLIQFQNNGVVDDSQLPKDRFSAERLKGVDSTLKIQPAKLEDSAVYLCASSLSGGRSDEQYFGPGTRLTVT.

This clonotype was counted a few times. This chain uses TRBV29-1 with TRBJ2-1; D possibly corresponds to TRBD2 (6 bases). Per the germline V gene, CDR1 is SQVTM and CDR2 is ANQGSEA. CDR3 size: 15 residues. V dropped 1 base and J dropped 2 bases, with 12 bases sitting between them. CDR3 in amino acids: CSVEGRAGPYNEQFF. DNA for the CDR3: TGCAGCGTTGAAGGTCGAGCGGGCCCCTACAATGAGCAGTTCTTC.